A single sample is the source of the 14 T cell receptor beta chains below, sequenced in a study of shared clonotypes between healthy human individuals. Data came from immunoSEQ multiplex PCR; TCRdb stores just in-frame clones and leaves some out. The repertoire holds roughly 1,800,000 clones, with less than 95% as singletons. CD45RO-negative, CCR7-selected cells formed the naive CD8 fraction, which excluded terminally differentiated effector memory CD45RA+ cells. The sample taken for sequencing was naive CD8+ T cells sorted from blood. The receptors shown here come from a man aged 18 to 30 in good health.

The V gene is TRBV28, the J gene TRBJ2-7, with D perhaps assigned TRBD1 or TRBD2 (6 bases each). Germline CDR1 is MDHEN and CDR2 is SYDVKM. The CDR3 covers 14 residues. V was cut by 3 bases and J by 3 bases, with 12 bases left in between. CDR3 region: CASSFVGGHYEQYF. The CDR3 nucleotides read TGTGCCAGCAGTTTCGTGGGGGGCCACTACGAGCAGTACTTC.

About this clone: This same CDR3 is encoded by further DNA sequences in the sample. The chain employs TRBV7-9 and TRBJ2-7; D assignment may be TRBD1 or TRBD2 (5 bases each). The CDR3 spans 12 residues. CDR1 and CDR2 (germline): SEHNR, FQNEAQ (reference sequence). Deletions cut 3 bases from V and 7 bases from J, with 10 bases between. CDR3 sequence reads: CASSFGEGEQYF. The CDR3, as DNA: TGTGCCAGCAGCTTTGGAGAGGGGGAGCAGTACTTC.

The J gene is TRBJ2-2, the V gene TRBV7-9; D is perhaps TRBD2 (5 bases). Germline assignment: CDR1 SEHNR and CDR2 FQNEAQ (reference sequence). This CDR3 is built from 13 residues. The V and J ends lost 5 bases and 4 bases respectively, with 8 bases between them. The CDR3: CASSPAGTGELFF. In DNA, the CDR3 is TGTGCCAGCAGCCCTGCGGGCACCGGGGAGCTGTTTTTT.

The chain links TRBV28 to TRBJ1-4; D remains unclear. Germline V CDR1 and CDR2: MDHEN, SYDVKM. The V and J ends lost 4 bases and 8 bases respectively, with 8 bases between them. The CDR3 extends over 12 amino acids. CDR3 protein: CASSSIWEKLFF. CDR3 coding DNA: TGTGCCAGCAGTTCGATATGGGAAAAACTGTTTTTT. The complete variable domain, with remaining parts taken from reference TRBV28 and TRBJ1-4, reads DVKVTQSSRYLVKRTGEKVFLECVQDMDHENMFWYRQDPGLGLRLIYFSYDVKMKEKGDIPEGYSVSREKKERFSLILESASTNQTSMYLCASSSIWEKLFFGSGTQLSVL.

The chain couples TRBV2 to TRBJ2-7, with 13 bases lining up with TRBD2. Germline CDR1 SNHLY, CDR2 FYNNEI. This CDR3 region has 17 residues. Unmatched junction bases numbered 8, after V lost 5 bases and J lost 1 base. DNA of the CDR3: TGTGCCAGCAGTTCTATGACTAGCGGGGGGCTATCCTACGAGCAGTACTTC. Its translation: CASSSMTSGGLSYEQYF.

The rearrangement joins TRBV5-4 to TRBJ2-7, with D possibly matching TRBD2 (6 bases). The ends were cut back, 7 bases at V and 0 bases at J, with 8 bases in the middle. Germline V gives CDR1 SGHNT, CDR2 YYREEE (reference sequence). This CDR3 has 12 residues. CDR3: CASRGDSYEQYF. CDR3 sequence (DNA): TGTGCCAGCCGCGGGGACTCCTACGAGCAGTACTTC.

The chain is built from TRBV5-5 and TRBJ2-7, with TRBD1 matching over 7 bases. V lost 0 bases, J lost 6 bases, and 3 bases stayed unmatched. The length of the CDR3 is 13 residues. Germline CDR1 SGHKS, CDR2 YYEKEE (reference sequence). The CDR3 region is CASSLGTGREQYF. DNA for the CDR3: TGTGCCAGCAGCTTGGGGACAGGTCGCGAGCAGTACTTC.

V gene TRBV19 combines with J gene TRBJ1-5, with D perhaps TRBD1 (5 bases). Germline values: CDR1 LNHDA, CDR2 SQIVND (reference sequence). Trimming took off 3 bases at V and 11 bases at J, with 23 bases between the two ends. The CDR3 is 16 amino acids. This CDR3 reads CASSMSDRALGGAQHF. The CDR3 region has the DNA TGTGCCAGTAGTATGAGCGACCGCGCATTGGGGGGGGCCCAGCATTTT. The full variable domain, its missing parts supplied by reference TRBV19 and TRBJ1-5, is DGGITQSPKYLFRKEGQNVTLSCEQNLNHDAMYWYRQDPGQGLRLIYYSQIVNDFQKGDIAEGYSVSREKKESFPLTVTSAQKNPTAFYLCASSMSDRALGGAQHFGDGTRLSIL.

V and J are TRBV5-1 and TRBJ2-7; weak D call: TRBD1 (6 bases). The CDR3 loop spans 15 amino acids. The V gene's germline CDR1 is SGHRS and CDR2 YFSETQ. V lost 2 bases to trimming and J lost 7 bases, with 19 bases between them. The CDR3 DNA reads as TGCGCCAGCAGCTTTAAACAGGGAAGTCTGGGGGAGCAGTACTTC. It specifies CASSFKQGSLGEQYF.

The V gene is TRBV2, the J gene TRBJ2-7; D is perhaps TRBD1 (5 bases). The germline V gene encodes CDR1 SNHLY and CDR2 FYNNEI. The CDR3 has 14 amino acids. Trimming cost V 6 bases and J 0 bases, with 12 bases left between them. The CDR3 sequence: CASRTTGASYEQYF. CDR3 nucleotide sequence: TGTGCCAGCAGAACTACAGGTGCCTCCTACGAGCAGTACTTC. The entire variable domain, with the rest obtained from reference TRBV2 and TRBJ2-7, is as follows: EPEVTQTPSHQVTQMGQEVILRCVPISNHLYFYWYRQILGQKVEFLVSFYNNEISEKSEIFDDQFSVERPDGSNFTLKIRSTKLEDSAMYFCASRTTGASYEQYFGPGTRLTVT.

The chain joins TRBV7-9 to TRBJ1-1, with TRBD1 identical over 12 bases. The V gene's germline CDR1 is SEHNR and CDR2 FQNEAQ (reference sequence). This CDR3 is 17 amino acids long. V shed 5 bases, J shed 2 bases, and the junction held 9 bases outside the gene matches. The CDR3 region has the DNA TGTGCCAGCAGCGATCCGGGACAGGGGGCTACCAACACTGAAGCTTTCTTT. Residues: CASSDPGQGATNTEAFF.

This clone has only one observation. The chain is built from TRBV27 and TRBJ1-2; a weak D match, TRBD1 (6 bases). The CDR3 runs to 14 residues. The V gene lost 6 bases and the J gene lost 0 bases, with 11 bases spanning the gap. Germline V lookup: CDR1 MNHEY, CDR2 SMNVEV (reference sequence). The CDR3 bases are TGTGCCAGCAGCCCAGGACAGCCTAACTATGGCTACACCTTC. This translates into CASSPGQPNYGYTF.

As to this clone: Other DNA sequences of this sample code for an identical CDR3. V gene TRBV14 combines with J gene TRBJ1-2, with a weak D call TRBD1 (6 bases). Germline V gene sequence: CDR1 SGHDN, CDR2 FVKESK. The CDR3 runs 12 residues. The germline V and J ends were trimmed by 4 bases and 7 bases, with 10 bases remaining between them. CDR3 nucleotides: TGTGCCAGCAGCCCAGGGGTGGGTGGCTACACCTTC. This gives the protein CASSPGVGGYTF.

On this clone: Other DNA variants within this sample encode the same CDR3. V is TRBV6-5 and J is TRBJ2-6; D ambiguous. The CDR3 totals 15 residues. Germline assignment: CDR1 MNHEY and CDR2 SVGAGI. V dropped 0 bases and J dropped 0 bases, with 3 bases sitting between them. CDR3 region: CASSYSSSGANVLTF. The CDR3 coding sequence is TGTGCCAGCAGTTACTCCTCCTCTGGGGCCAACGTCCTGACTTTC.